The count of the clone carrying this TCR beta chain is one. The data were taken from a study of blood T cell repertoires in COVID-19. Study information: Acute and convalescent COVID-19 samples came from the United States, Italy and Spain. T cells, B-cell-depleted T cells, or PBMCs provided the cDNA or gDNA that served as material.

Looked up from germline, CDR1 is GTSNPN and CDR2 is SVGIG (reference sequence). The CDR3 spans 14 residues. V lost 4 bases and J lost 0; bases outside the gene matches: 2. Authors' methods: Reference gene primer amplification gave estimated nucleated cell counts. The protocol was immunoSEQ multiplex PCR, while the TCRdb copy is restricted to in-frame clones and leaves out a portion. Clone size and V and J calls were adopted from that table, with D and trimming inferred from the DNA. The sample includes about 74,000 clones, roughly 88% of them seen just once. Sequenced input: peripheral blood. This sequence joins TRBV30 and TRBJ2-2; TRBD1 matches 7 bases. The receptor's source is a man aged 65 to 79 with active or convalescent COVID-19. For the CDR3, the DNA is TGTGCCTGGAAAGGGGGCGCGAACACCGGGGAGCTGTTTTTT. Its translation: CAWKGGANTGELFF. The full variable domain, its missing parts supplied by reference TRBV30 and TRBJ2-2, is SQTIHQWPATLVQPVGSPLSLECTVEGTSNPNLYWYRQAAGRGLQLLFYSVGIGQISSEVPQNLSASRPQDRQFILSSKKLLLSDSGFYLCAWKGGANTGELFFGEGSRLTVL.